This record looks at one TCR beta chain sequence and its context. Its antigen is currently unknown. This sample was taken from a study of T cell responses to AZD1222 COVID-19 vaccine. The CDR3 has 15 amino acids. Per germline, CDR1 MNHEY and CDR2 SVGAGI. V lost 5 bases to trimming and J lost 4 bases; unmatched junction nucleotides: 7. Overall study results and limits: Possibly, clonal diversity was underestimated; donors were largely white British and included more females. The reported proportion of spike-specific TCRs targeting unmutated variant regions was nearly half. Spike-specific TCR breadth and depth went up after people got two AZD1222 doses.

Produced via immunoSEQ multiplex PCR; TCRdb's table is partial and in-frame only. The sample consists of about 170,000 clones, just under 95% of them appearing once. The TCR comes from an adult in good health. This specimen was peripheral blood, taken on day 0 of AZD1222 vaccination. The V and J genes are TRBV6-5 and TRBJ2-2, with 7 bases matching TRBD1. The chain's CDR3 is CASSQRTGPTGELFF. The DNA of the CDR3 is TGTGCCAGCAGTCAACGGACAGGTCCCACCGGGGAGCTGTTTTTT.